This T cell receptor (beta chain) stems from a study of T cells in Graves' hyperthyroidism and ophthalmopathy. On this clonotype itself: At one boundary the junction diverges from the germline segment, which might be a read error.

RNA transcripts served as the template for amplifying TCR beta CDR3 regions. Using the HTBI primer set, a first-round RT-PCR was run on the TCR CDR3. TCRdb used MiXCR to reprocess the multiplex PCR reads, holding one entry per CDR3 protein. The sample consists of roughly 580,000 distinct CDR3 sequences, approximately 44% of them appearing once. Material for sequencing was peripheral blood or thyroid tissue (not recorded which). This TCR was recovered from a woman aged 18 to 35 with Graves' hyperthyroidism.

The CDR3 region is CASSEARLAELDEQHF. DNA for the CDR3: TGTGCCAGCAGTGAAGCACGACTAGCCGAGCTTGACGAGCAGCACTTC. V usage is TRBV2 and J usage is TRBJ2-7; 7 positions match TRBD2. The CDR3 runs to 16 residues. The germline V gene encodes CDR1 SNHLY and CDR2 FYNNEI.